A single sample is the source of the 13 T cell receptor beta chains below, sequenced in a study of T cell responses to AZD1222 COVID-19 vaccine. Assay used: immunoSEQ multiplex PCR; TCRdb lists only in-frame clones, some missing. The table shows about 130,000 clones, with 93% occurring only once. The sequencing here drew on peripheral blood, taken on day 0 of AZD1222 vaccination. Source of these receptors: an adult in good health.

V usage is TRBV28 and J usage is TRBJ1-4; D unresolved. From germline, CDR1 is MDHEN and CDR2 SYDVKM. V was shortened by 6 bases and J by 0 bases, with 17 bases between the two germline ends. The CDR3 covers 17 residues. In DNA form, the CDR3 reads TGTGCCAGCAGCGTCGGCCCCTCGTCTTCAACTAATGAAAAACTGTTTTTT. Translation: CASSVGPSSSTNEKLFF. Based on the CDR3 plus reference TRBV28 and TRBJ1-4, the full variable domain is DVKVTQSSRYLVKRTGEKVFLECVQDMDHENMFWYRQDPGLGLRLIYFSYDVKMKEKGDIPEGYSVSREKKERFSLILESASTNQTSMYLCASSVGPSSSTNEKLFFGSGTQLSVL.

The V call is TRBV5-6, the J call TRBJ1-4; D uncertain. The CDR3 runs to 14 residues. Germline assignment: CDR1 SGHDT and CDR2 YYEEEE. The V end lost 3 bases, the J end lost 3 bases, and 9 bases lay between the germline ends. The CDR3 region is CASSSTASNEKLFF. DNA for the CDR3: TGTGCCAGCAGCTCCACGGCTTCTAATGAAAAACTGTTTTTT.

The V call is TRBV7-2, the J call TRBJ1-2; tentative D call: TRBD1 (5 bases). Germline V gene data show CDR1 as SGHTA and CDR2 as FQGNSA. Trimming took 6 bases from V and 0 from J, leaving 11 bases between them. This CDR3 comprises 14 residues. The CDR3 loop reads CASSGTLANYGYTF. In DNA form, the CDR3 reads TGTGCCAGCAGTGGGACCCTGGCTAACTATGGCTACACCTTC.

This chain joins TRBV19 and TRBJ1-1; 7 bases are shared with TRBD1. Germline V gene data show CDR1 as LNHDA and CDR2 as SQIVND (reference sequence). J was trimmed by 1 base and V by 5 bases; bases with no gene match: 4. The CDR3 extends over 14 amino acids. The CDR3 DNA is TGTGCCAGTAGTCCACGACAGGGGAACACTGAAGCTTTCTTT. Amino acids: CASSPRQGNTEAFF.

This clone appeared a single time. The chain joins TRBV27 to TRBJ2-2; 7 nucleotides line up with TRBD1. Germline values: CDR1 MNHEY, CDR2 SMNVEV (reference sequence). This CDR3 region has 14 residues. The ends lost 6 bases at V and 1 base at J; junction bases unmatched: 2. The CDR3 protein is CASSPGGNTGELFF. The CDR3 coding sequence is TGTGCCAGCAGCCCAGGGGGGAACACCGGGGAGCTGTTTTTT.

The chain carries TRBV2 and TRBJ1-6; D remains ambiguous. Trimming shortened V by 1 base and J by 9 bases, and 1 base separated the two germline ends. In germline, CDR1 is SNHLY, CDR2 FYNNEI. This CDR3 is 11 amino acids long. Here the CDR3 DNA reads TGTGCCAGCAGTGAAGGTTCACCCCTCCACTTT. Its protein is CASSEGSPLHF.

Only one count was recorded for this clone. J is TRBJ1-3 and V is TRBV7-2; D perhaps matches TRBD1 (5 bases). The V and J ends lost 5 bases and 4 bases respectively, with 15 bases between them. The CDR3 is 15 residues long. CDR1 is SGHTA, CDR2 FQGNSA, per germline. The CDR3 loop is CASSRHRSGGNTIYF. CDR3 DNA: TGTGCCAGCAGCCGCCACAGGTCTGGAGGAAACACCATATATTTT.

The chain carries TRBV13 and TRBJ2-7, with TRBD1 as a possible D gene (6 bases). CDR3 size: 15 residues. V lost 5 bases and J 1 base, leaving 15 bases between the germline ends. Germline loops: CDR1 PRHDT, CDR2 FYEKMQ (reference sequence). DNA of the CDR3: TGTGCCAGCAGCCTCAAACAGGGAGCTTCCTACGAGCAGTACTTC. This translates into CASSLKQGASYEQYF.

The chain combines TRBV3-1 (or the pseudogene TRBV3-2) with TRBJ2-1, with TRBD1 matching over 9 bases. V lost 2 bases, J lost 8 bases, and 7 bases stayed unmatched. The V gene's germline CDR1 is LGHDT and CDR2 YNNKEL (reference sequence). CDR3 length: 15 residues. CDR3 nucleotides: TGTGCCAGCAGCCAACCGGGACAGGGTATCTATGAGCAGTTCTTC. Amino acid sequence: CASSQPGQGIYEQFF.

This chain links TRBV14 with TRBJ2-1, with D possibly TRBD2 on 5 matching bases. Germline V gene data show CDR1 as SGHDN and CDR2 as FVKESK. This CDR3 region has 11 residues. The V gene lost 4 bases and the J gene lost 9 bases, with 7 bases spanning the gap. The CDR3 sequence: CASSLAGEQFF. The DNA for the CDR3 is TGTGCCAGCAGCCTCGCGGGTGAGCAGTTCTTC. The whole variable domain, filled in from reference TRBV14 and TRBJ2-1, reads EAGVTQFPSHSVIEKGQTVTLRCDPISGHDNLYWYRRVMGKEIKFLLHFVKESKQDESGMPNNRFLAERTGGTYSTLKVQPAELEDSGVYFCASSLAGEQFFGPGTRLTVL.

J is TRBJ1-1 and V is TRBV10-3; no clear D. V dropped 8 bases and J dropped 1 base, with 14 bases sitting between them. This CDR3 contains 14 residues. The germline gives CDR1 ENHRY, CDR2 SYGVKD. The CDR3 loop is CAIFPGTGNTEAFF. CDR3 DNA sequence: TGTGCCATCTTCCCTGGTACCGGGAACACTGAAGCTTTCTTT.

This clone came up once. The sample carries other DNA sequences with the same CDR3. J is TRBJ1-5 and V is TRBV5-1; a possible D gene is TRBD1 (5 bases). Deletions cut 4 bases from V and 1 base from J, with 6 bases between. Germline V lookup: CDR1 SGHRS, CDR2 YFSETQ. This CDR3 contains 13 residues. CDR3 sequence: CASSRDSNQPQHF. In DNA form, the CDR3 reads TGCGCCAGCAGCCGGGACAGCAATCAGCCCCAGCATTTT. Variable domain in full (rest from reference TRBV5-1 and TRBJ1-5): KAGVTQTPRYLIKTRGQQVTLSCSPISGHRSVSWYQQTPGQGLQFLFEYFSETQRNKGNFPGRFSGRQFSNSRSEMNVSTLELGDSALYLCASSRDSNQPQHFGDGTRLSIL.

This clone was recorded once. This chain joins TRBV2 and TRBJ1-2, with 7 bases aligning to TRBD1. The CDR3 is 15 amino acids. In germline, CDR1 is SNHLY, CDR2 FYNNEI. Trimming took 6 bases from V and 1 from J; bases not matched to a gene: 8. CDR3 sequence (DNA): TGTGCCAGCAGCGCAACCGGGACAGTTAACTATGGCTACACCTTC. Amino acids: CASSATGTVNYGYTF.